This T cell receptor (beta chain) was observed in a study of cytomegalovirus exposure and HLA in healthy donors. Study in general: Around 80 million unique TCR sequences came from HLA-typed donors in an early release. General observations from the study: TCR beta sequences reportedly predicted the HLA-A and HLA-B alleles of most subjects accurately.

Concerning this clone itself: No antigen is known for it.

The germline V gene has CDR1 SQVTM and CDR2 ANQGSEA. The V and J ends lost 7 bases and 4 bases respectively, with 10 bases between them. CDR3 length: 11 amino acids. A multiplex PCR was run with 60 Vbeta primers and 13 Jbeta primers. Generated by immunoSEQ multiplex PCR, the TCRdb table keeps only in-frame clones and is missing some. Of roughly 150,000 clones in the sample, about 88% were seen once. Material: PBMCs. The V call is TRBV29-1, the J call TRBJ1-2, with unresolved D. The TCR was taken from a man between 25 and 39 years old in good health and CMV-seropositive. CDR3 DNA: TGCAGCGGGGCAGTCGGCTATGGCTACACCTTC. It codes for CSGAVGYGYTF.